The TCR beta chain under discussion was sequenced for a study of cytomegalovirus exposure and HLA in healthy donors. V was clipped by 4 bases and J by 4 bases, with 12 bases between them. The CDR3 contains 13 residues. CDR1 and CDR2 (germline): SGDLS, YYNGEE. In regard to this clone: The antigen is not known.

13 Jbeta primers and 60 Vbeta primers were used for the PCR. Clones were read by immunoSEQ multiplex PCR, and TCRdb kept only the in-frame ones, dropping some. This table holds approximately 190,000 clones, about 77% found once. Study-wide points: The investigators catalogued under 200 TCR beta chains as cytomegalovirus-associated. Highly shared variants forming one cluster were likely a sequencing artifact. Later analysis associated a missense DCLRE1C variant with TCR beta V- and J-gene trimming.

The chain carries TRBV9 and TRBJ2-7; D gene unclear. This clonotype was sampled from a woman in her twenties or thirties in good health and CMV-seropositive. Material for sequencing was PBMCs. The CDR3 loop is CASSPTYHYEQYF. For the CDR3, the DNA is TGTGCCAGCAGCCCCACCTACCATTACGAGCAGTACTTC.